This T cell receptor beta chain was recorded in a study of T cell responses to AZD1222 COVID-19 vaccine. Germline CDR1 and CDR2: SGHVS and FQNEAQ. V was clipped by 1 base and J by 2 bases, with 11 bases between them. CDR3 size: 15 residues. Method: immunoSEQ multiplex PCR; TCRdb's copy keeps in-frame clones and lacks some. The sample records 150,000 or so clones, 91% being singletons. Sequencing used peripheral blood, obtained 28 days after the second AZD1222 dose. The rearrangement joins TRBV7-8 to TRBJ2-5; D gene uncertain. The sequence came from an adult who received the AZD1222 COVID-19 vaccine. The chain's CDR3 is CASSLVGGHQETQYF. The CDR3 bases are TGTGCCAGCAGCTTAGTGGGCGGTCATCAAGAGACCCAGTACTTC.